This section outlines one T cell receptor beta chain sequence together with its context. Its antigen is still unknown. No clone much larger than this one lies a single base away; base qualities are absent. The data stem from a study of cytomegalovirus exposure and HLA in healthy donors listed by TCRdb under 2017. In terms of the full investigation: An earlier analysis of roughly 630 of the donors reported 250 to 350 Gb of sequence data and 117 million unique TCR beta sequences from 190 million or so T cells. Because of strong linkage in the cohort, 5 or 6 DR-DQ haplotypes were treated as single units for association and clustering. The study aimed to test whether cataloging public T cell receptors could reveal signatures of past pathogen exposure. Across some 400 genotyped donors of the cohort, an average of approximately 220,000 unique TCR beta nucleotide sequences per donor were sequenced, and roughly 20% of those sequences were non-productive. To decide whether each TCR beta V gene segment behaved as functional or pseudogenic, an earlier analysis of over 500 of the donors relied on high-throughput TCR beta sequencing. Donor age, sex, ethnicity and CMV serostatus were compiled alongside the repertoire data. Of the 300 to 400 genotyped donors, approximately 82% fell in the genetic ancestry cluster associated with self-reported Caucasian donors. High-throughput TCR immunosequencing, statistical association of individual TCRs with disease status, and machine learning were combined to predict cytomegalovirus infection status. A later analysis re-examined previously published TCR beta repertoires from more than 650 donors and added high-resolution HLA genotyping to investigate patterns of TCR occurrence. Rather than using new phenotypic data, the later analysis identified candidate immune exposures from TCR beta sequences and from how often those sequences occurred across donors. All discovery cohort repertoires had been generated on a single sequencing platform. An early release that covered fewer than 800 HLA-typed donors contained approximately 290 gigabases of sequencing data and around 85 million unique TCR sequences. The number of donors typed differed by locus, with 629-630 for A, B, C, DRB1 and DQB1, approximately 500 for DQA1, 600 to 610 for DPA1, and some 440 for DPB1. HLA typing covered class I and class II loci at four-digit resolution. The T cell repertoires of about 700 subjects were profiled by immunosequencing and related to cytomegalovirus serostatus. A later genetic analysis took genome-wide SNP genotypes for about three fifths of the roughly 700 donors and used that subset as a discovery cohort. A separate validation cohort of roughly 120 different subjects was used in addition to the 666-subject first cohort. The study at large found these results: Correlated functional status among segregating V segments might reflect linkage disequilibrium, but an unknown experimental factor could not be ruled out. For the cohort, immune exposure information was limited to CMV serostatus. In both the original and validation cohorts, the classifier was reported to diagnose cytomegalovirus status with high specificity and sensitivity. Several of the top co-occurrence clusters appeared to be linked to parvovirus B19, influenza, CMV and Epstein-Barr virus, according to a later analysis. The earlier analysis of around 600 of the donors excluded around 17 rarely observed V segments, including chromosome 9 orphons, because counts were too low. In a later genetic analysis, a missense DCLRE1C variant was associated with V-gene and J-gene trimming of TCR beta chains, and the association was replicated in an independent cohort. The authors suggested that the approach could potentially be extended to other disease states and immunological phenotypes. The cohort was sequenced for TCR beta chains only, and without alpha or paired-chain data the features that could be detected were limited. While some public TCRs were present in many individuals, most TCR sequences turned up only very rarely across donors. An earlier analysis of approximately 590 of the donors showed that most TCR beta V segments appeared in productive rearrangements either about 87% or about 30% of the time, which broadly matched IMGT annotations. A later analysis found that TCR association rates varied across HLA loci, with DRB1 alleles showing the most associated TCRs and HLA-C alleles the fewest. Sequencing depth was assumed to be roughly uniform across donors in the presence/absence analyses, though that assumption may not hold. Compared with the approximately 670-donor mean, donors in an Asian-associated ancestry cluster had fewer N-insertions in productive TCRs, according to a later genetic analysis. A later analysis found that HLA-associated TCR beta chains were more clonally expanded and had lower generation probabilities than equally common non-associated chains. A cluster of highly shared sequence variants was judged likely to be a technical artifact of the sequencing pipeline. In a later analysis, most CMV-associated TCR beta chains were found to appear HLA-restricted, with HLA associations seemingly driven largely by CMV exposure. The 87-base-pair reads could not distinguish some IMGT-functional V segments, including TRBV6-2 and TRBV6-3, so those segments were excluded. When HLA alleles, especially DR and DQ, strongly co-occurred, attributing TCR associations to individual alleles was difficult. A further reported finding was that TCR beta sequences accurately predicted the HLA-A and HLA-B alleles for most subjects in the first cohort. Because HLA typing was unavailable for some donors at each locus, only the typed subset was used in association tests. In a later analysis, some 18,000 TCR beta sequences were associated with specific HLA alleles at a false discovery rate of 0.05. In vitro tests confirmed that three of the cytomegalovirus-associated TCR beta chains recognize cytomegalovirus antigens. The study listed 164 TCR beta chains as associated with cytomegalovirus.

The CDR3 contains 13 residues, cysteine and phenylalanine counted. Solely the CDR3 DNA is kept, with 39 bases framed from the first base. V sheds 3 bases and J sheds 2 bases, leaving 5 bases between their ends. The germline V gene (reference sequence) yields LNHDA for CDR1 and SQIVND for CDR2. The cohort consisted of 650 to 700 healthy bone marrow donors. Cohort members were all nominally healthy when sampled, although unrecorded immune exposures were likely present. The donor was CMV seronegative and was included in the group of 352 seronegative cohort members. Every donor gave a peripheral blood sample, and the peripheral blood mononuclear cells from that sample were used for TCR beta sequencing. The Qiagen DNeasy Blood Extraction Kit was used to extract genomic DNA from the blood cell samples. Library preparation employed the immunoSEQ multiplex PCR assay. For the multiplex PCR, a mixture combining 60 forward primers for TCR Vbeta segments and 13 reverse primers for TCR Jbeta segments was used. A multiplex PCR assay on genomic DNA amplified the CDR3 region of rearranged TCR beta genes. Amplified TCR beta libraries were sequenced as 87-base-pair reads on the Illumina HiSeq System. On the authors' methods: Across the 600 to 700 repertoires, a later analysis counted 60 million to 90 million unique TCR beta chains, roughly 11 million of which were shared by at least two donors. To remove PCR and sequencing errors, raw reads were error-corrected and collapsed into unique sequences using a nearest-neighbor algorithm that merged closely related sequences. CDR3 sequences were aligned to IMGT reference sequences to assign V, D and J gene segments. For a sequence to be retained, at least a six-nucleotide match to both a V gene segment and a J gene segment was required. Rearrangements were classified as productive when the CDR3 lacked stop codons and remained in frame with V and J, and all other rearrangements were classified as non-productive. Following IMGT convention, CDR3 was defined as the stretch from the second conserved V-encoded cysteine up to the conserved J-encoded phenylalanine. The earlier analysis of approximately 500 of the donors excluded sequences that lacked an unambiguous match to a single V gene segment. An earlier analysis of several hundred of the donors called V segments functional above 56.7% productive rearrangements and segregating when the between-donor standard deviation exceeded 5%. A statistical classification framework was built to diagnose cytomegalovirus status from the catalog of TCR beta chain sequences. V and J gene assignment, in a later analysis, came from comparing TCR nucleotide sequences with IMGT/GENE-DB human TR gene sequences. Using the TCRdist pipeline, a later analysis assigned CDR3 sequences along with most-parsimonious VDJ recombination scenarios. In a later analysis, each TCR beta chain was defined by its CDR3 amino acid sequence together with its V-gene family, and reads without a unique V-gene family were excluded. As a way to deal with suspected cross-contamination and a sequencing artifact, a later analysis dropped 500 to 700 nucleotide sequences that were highly shared and had low generation probability. In a later analysis, a clonal expansion index for each public chain was calculated from normalized within-repertoire ranks of inferred template counts. In a later analysis, generation probabilities were computed with a VDJ recombination model fitted to out-of-frame rearrangements, and the resulting probabilities were checked against IGoR. Hypergeometric tests were used in a later analysis to score TCR-TCR, TCR-HLA and TCR-CMV co-occurrence, with a repertoire-size bias correction applied to the TCR pairs. False discovery rates were estimated in a later analysis by permuting HLA or CMV assignments 20 times. A later analysis grouped co-occurring TCRs with DBSCAN, adding TCRdist sequence similarity when clustering within HLA-allele-positive subsets. Repertoires with fewer than 30,000 or more than 120,000 public chains were left out of co-occurrence clustering, as were five repertoires with anomalous nucleotide sharing. The source is immuneACCESS, and TCRdb retained only in-frame sequences with V and J called. Part of the clones is not carried over; for the studies checked, unresolved V genes explain less than half of this, and the remainder is unexplained. The V and J calls and the clone size are those of that table, but D and trimming were determined from the DNA. The sample includes more than 70,000 clones, with about three quarters observed a single time. The top ten clones comprise about 2% of the sample.

Sequenced input: PBMCs. The rearrangement combines TRBV19 with TRBJ1-5; the D gene is not confidently resolved. The clonotype comes from a boy between 5 and 17 years old in good health and CMV-seronegative. CDR3 protein: CASSMAGNQPQHF. The DNA sequence reads TGTGCCAGTAGTATGGCAGGCAATCAGCCCCAGCATTTT. Extended through the reference TRBV19 and TRBJ1-5 proteins, this CDR3 yields the full variable domain: DGGITQSPKYLFRKEGQNVTLSCEQNLNHDAMYWYRQDPGQGLRLIYYSQIVNDFQKGDIAEGYSVSREKKESFPLTVTSAQKNPTAFYLCASSMAGNQPQHFGDGTRLSIL.